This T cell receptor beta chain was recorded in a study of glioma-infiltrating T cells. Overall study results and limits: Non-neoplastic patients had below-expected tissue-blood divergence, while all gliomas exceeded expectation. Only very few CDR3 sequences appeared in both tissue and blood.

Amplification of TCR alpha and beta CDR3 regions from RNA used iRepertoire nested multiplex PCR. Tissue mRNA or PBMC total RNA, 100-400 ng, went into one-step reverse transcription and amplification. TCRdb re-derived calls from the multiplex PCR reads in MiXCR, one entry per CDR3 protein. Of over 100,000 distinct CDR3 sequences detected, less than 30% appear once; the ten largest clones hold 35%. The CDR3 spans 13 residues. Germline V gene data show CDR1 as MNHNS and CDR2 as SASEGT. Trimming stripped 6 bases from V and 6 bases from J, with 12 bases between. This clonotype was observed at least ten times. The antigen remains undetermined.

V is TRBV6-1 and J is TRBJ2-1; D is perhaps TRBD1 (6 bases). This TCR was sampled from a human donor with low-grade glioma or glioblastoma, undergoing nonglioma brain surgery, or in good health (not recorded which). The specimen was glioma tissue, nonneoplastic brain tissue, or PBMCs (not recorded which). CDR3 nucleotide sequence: TGTGCCAGCAGCTCACAGGGACGCAATGAGCAGTTCTTC. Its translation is CASSSQGRNEQFF.